This T cell receptor beta chain was recovered during a study of blood T cell repertoires in COVID-19. CDR1 SGHTA and CDR2 FQGNSA come from the germline V gene. The CDR3 contains 14 residues. With 1 base clipped from V and 6 bases from J, the junction kept 2 bases outside the gene matches. Method: immunoSEQ multiplex PCR; TCRdb's copy keeps in-frame clones and lacks some. The profile covers some 130,000 clones, with about 87% appearing a single time and about two fifths taken by the ten largest. The TCR comes from a human donor in a cohort sampled during active COVID-19. The genes are TRBV7-2 and TRBJ2-1; 8 bases map to TRBD2. The sample consisted of peripheral blood. This chain's CDR3 is CASSLVTSGNEQFF. CDR3 in DNA: TGTGCCAGCAGCTTAGTTACTAGCGGCAATGAGCAGTTCTTC.